This record concerns one T cell receptor beta chain sequence. The target of this receptor is not known. No base-level quality is on record; no much larger clone is a single base apart. The data derive from a study of Ad26.COV2.S vaccination and SARS-CoV-2 variants (TCRdb year 2021). Background for the entire study: Donors in the vaccine arm were drawn from COV1001, a phase I-IIa trial of Ad26.COV2.S in healthy adults that was multicentre, randomized, double-blind and placebo-controlled. Throughout the experiments and outcome assessment, investigators stayed blinded to trial group allocation. The TCR-sequenced set comprised approximately 32 samples: some 20 Ad26.COV2.S vaccine recipients, 5 placebo recipients and 8 SARS-CoV-2 convalescent individuals. Trial participants were randomized into five groups of five: low-dose or high-dose Ad26.COV2.S given once or twice, or placebo on both occasions. Ad26.COV2.S was administered intramuscularly at a dose of 5x10^10 or 1x10^11 viral particles, either as one shot or as two shots given 56 days apart. The specificity and breadth of SARS-CoV-2-reactive T cell receptors after Ad26.COV2.S vaccination were assessed by TCRbeta repertoire sequencing.

Explained via the paper, the treatment or condition label denotes: roughly 20 received Ad26.COV2.S at low or high dose, single or two shots; roughly 5 received placebo; per-sample allocation not given. Repertoires of vaccine and placebo recipients were sequenced from samples taken on day 63 after the first injection. Cohort 1b enrolled about two dozen adults aged 18-55 years at a single site in Boston, USA, between 29 July and 7 August 2020. Ad26.COV2.S consisted of a replication-incompetent adenovirus type 26 vector by which a prefusion-stabilized SARS-CoV-2 spike protein from the original Wuhan strain was expressed. TCRbeta CDR3 regions were sequenced with the immunoSEQ Assay. After extraction, genomic DNA underwent amplification by bias-controlled multiplex PCR, followed by high-throughput sequencing. For the original study's pipeline: To quantify the absolute abundance of every unique TCRbeta CDR3 region, sequences were collapsed and filtered. T cell fraction was estimated by normalizing TCRbeta template counts to usable DNA, which was measured by amplifying reference genes present in all nucleated cells. Repertoire TCRs were annotated as SARS-CoV-2-specific by exact matching of V gene, CDR3 amino acid sequence and J gene to a known reactive TCR set. The reference SARS-CoV-2 TCR set came from MIRA and was filtered for enrichment in COVID-19-positive ImmuneCODE repertoires, removing public or cross-reactive TCRs. Based on the MIRA antigens, annotated TCRs were further analysed at the level of specific ORF or position within ORF. Depth was the summed frequency of annotated unique rearrangements, while breadth was defined as annotated unique rearrangements over total unique productive rearrangements. TCR breadth was compared between groups using two-sided Wilcoxon rank-sum tests. Here the immuneACCESS table is served through TCRdb, limited to in-frame sequences with V and J called. Missing clones are a known gap in these copies; in checked studies unresolved V genes cover under half, and the rest lacks a known reason. D and trimming were read from the DNA, whereas the V and J calls and clone size are those reported in that table. Counted in this sample were around 270,000 clones; approximately 88% of them appeared once. In total, the top ten clones hold less than 3.5% of the sample.

V is clipped by 7 bases and J by 5 bases, and the sequence between their germline boundaries is 8 bases long. The CDR3, cysteine through phenylalanine, is 11 amino acids long. Only the CDR3 region is kept as DNA, spanning 33 bases read in frame from base 1. Findings and caveats that apply to the study as a whole: The study lacked the statistical power to compare responses across vaccine doses or regimens. Comparable non-spike TCR breadth was observed between vaccine and placebo recipients, consistent with only spike being contained in the vaccine. Substantial breadth of spike-specific CD8+ and CD4+ T cell responses was reported after vaccination. Ad26.COV2.S recipients had higher spike-specific TCR breadth than placebo recipients (P = 0.0014). The authors noted that the TCR breadth and depth analyses may have underestimated total T cell responses.

This sequence uses TRBV12-3 or TRBV12-4 and TRBJ2-5; the D gene cannot be named for sure. The receptor was derived from a person aged 18-65 years who received the Ad26.COV2.S COVID-19 vaccine or a placebo. The source material was peripheral blood, sampled in a trial of Ad26.COV2.S vaccine versus placebo. The DNA reads as follows: TGTGCCAGCACGCGTTGGGAGACCCAGTACTTC. It is translated as CASTRWETQYF.